The subject of this entry is one T cell receptor (beta chain). What it binds is unknown. This specimen comes from a study of post-analysis software for immune sequencing data. The CDR3 totals 13 residues. With 5 bases removed from V and 3 bases from J, the gap between germline ends came to 11 bases. Presence of unique molecular identifiers characterized the TCR beta cDNA libraries. MiXCR was run by TCRdb on the PCR reads, yielding one entry per CDR3 protein. This sample carries about 560,000 distinct CDR3 sequences, around 47% of them seen once, and the ten largest clones take 1.5% to 2%. Study outcomes and limitations: Elevated frequency relative to controls characterized roughly five TRBV segments in patients, TRBV5-6, TRBV5-1 and TRBV20-1 among them.

Material for sequencing was blood. This clonotype was sampled from a girl aged 5-17 years with multiple sclerosis. The genes are TRBV12-3 or TRBV12-4 and TRBJ2-7; D may be TRBD1 (6 bases). CDR3 in amino acids: CASSPGDNYEQYF. CDR3 bases: TGTGCCAGCAGTCCAGGGGACAACTACGAGCAGTACTTC.